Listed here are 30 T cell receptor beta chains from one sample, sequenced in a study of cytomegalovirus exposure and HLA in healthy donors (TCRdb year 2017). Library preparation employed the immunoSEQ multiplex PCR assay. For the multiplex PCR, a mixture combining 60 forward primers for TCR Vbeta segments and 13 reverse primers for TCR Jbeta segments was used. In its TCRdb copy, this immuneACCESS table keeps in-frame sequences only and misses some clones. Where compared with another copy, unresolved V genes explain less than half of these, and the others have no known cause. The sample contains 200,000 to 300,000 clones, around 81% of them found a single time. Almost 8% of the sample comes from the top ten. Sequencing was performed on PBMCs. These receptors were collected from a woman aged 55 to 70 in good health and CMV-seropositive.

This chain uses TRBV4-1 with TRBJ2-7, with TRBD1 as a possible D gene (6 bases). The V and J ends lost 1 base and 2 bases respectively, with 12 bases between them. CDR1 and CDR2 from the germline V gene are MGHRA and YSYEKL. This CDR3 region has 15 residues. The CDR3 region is CASSQGRQATYEQYF. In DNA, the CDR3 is TGCGCCAGCAGCCAAGGTAGACAGGCCACCTACGAGCAGTACTTC.

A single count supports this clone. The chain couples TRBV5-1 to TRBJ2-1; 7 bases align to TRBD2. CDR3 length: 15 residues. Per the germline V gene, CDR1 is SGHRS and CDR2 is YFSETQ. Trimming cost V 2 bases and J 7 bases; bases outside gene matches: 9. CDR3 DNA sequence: TGCGCCAGCAGCTTTAGCGGGCCCGCGGGGAATGAGCAGTTCTTC. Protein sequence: CASSFSGPAGNEQFF.

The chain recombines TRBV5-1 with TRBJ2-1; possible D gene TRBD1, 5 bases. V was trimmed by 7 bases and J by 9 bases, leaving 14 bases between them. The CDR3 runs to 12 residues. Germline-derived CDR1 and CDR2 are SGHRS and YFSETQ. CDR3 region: CASGQGKGEQFF. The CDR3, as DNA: TGCGCCAGCGGGCAGGGTAAGGGTGAGCAGTTCTTC.

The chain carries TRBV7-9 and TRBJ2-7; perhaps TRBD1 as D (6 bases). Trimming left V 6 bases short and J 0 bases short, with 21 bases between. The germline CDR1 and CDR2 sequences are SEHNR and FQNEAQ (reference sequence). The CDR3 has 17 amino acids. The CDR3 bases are TGTGCCAGCAGTTACAATCTCCCCACCAGGGGCTCCTACGAGCAGTACTTC. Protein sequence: CASSYNLPTRGSYEQYF.

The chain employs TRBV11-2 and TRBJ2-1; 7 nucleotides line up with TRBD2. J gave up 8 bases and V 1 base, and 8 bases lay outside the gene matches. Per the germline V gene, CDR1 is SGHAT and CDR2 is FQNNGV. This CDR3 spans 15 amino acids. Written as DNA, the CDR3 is TGTGCCAGCAGCTTAGCTCGGCGGGGGAGGGATGAGCAGTTCTTC. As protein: CASSLARRGRDEQFF.

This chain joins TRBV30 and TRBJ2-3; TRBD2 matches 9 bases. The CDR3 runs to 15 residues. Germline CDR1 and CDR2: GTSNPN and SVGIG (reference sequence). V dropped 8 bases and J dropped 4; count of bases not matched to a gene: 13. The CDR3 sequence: CAAEEGLAGADTQYF. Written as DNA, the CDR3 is TGTGCCGCCGAAGAAGGGTTAGCGGGAGCAGATACGCAGTATTTT.

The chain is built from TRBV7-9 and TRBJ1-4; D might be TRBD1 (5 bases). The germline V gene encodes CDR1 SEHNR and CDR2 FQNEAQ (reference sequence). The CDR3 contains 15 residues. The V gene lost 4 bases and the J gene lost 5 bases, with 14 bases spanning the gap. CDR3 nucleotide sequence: TGTGCCAGCAGCTCATGGGGCGTGGGGAATGAAAAACTGTTTTTT. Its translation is CASSSWGVGNEKLFF.

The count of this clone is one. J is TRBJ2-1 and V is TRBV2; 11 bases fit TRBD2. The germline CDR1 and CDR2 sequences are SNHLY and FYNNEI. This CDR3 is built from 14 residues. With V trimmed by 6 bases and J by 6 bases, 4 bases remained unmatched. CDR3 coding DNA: TGTGCCAGCAGGAGACTAGCGGGAATCAATGAGCAGTTCTTC. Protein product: CASRRLAGINEQFF.

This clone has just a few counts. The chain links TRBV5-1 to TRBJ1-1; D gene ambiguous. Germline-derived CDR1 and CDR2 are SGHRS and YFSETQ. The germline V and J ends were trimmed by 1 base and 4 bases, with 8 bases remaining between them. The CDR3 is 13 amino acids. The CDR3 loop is CASSLWGGTEAFF. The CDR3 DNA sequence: TGCGCCAGCAGCTTGTGGGGAGGCACTGAAGCTTTCTTT.

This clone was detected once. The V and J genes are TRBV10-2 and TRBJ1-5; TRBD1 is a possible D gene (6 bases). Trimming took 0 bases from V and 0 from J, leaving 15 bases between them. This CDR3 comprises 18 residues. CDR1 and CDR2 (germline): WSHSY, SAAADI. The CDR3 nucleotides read TGCGCCAGCAGTGAGTCACAGGCGACAGGATATAGCAATCAGCCCCAGCATTTT. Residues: CASSESQATGYSNQPQHF.

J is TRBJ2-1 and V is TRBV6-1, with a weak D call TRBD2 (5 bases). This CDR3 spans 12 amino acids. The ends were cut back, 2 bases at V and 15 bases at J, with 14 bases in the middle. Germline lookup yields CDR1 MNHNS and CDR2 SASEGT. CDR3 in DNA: TGTGCCAGCAGTGAACGAGGGATTTTGCTGTTCTTC. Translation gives CASSERGILLFF.

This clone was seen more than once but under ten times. The CDR3 DNA follows: TGTGCCAGCAGTGGGCCCCCAGGGCCCAGAAATATCTACGAGCAGTACTTC. Protein: CASSGPPGPRNIYEQYF. The chain recombines TRBV6-1 with TRBJ2-7, with D tentatively TRBD1 (5 bases). The CDR3 contains 17 residues. From germline, CDR1 is MNHNS and CDR2 SASEGT. Trimming pared 4 bases from V and 3 bases from J, leaving 22 bases between.

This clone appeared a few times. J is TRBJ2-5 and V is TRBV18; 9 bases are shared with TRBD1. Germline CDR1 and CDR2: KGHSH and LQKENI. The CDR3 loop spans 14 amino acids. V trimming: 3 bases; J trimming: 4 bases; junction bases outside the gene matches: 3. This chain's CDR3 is CASSPSGQGETQYF. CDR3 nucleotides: TGTGCCAGCTCACCTTCGGGACAGGGAGAGACCCAGTACTTC.

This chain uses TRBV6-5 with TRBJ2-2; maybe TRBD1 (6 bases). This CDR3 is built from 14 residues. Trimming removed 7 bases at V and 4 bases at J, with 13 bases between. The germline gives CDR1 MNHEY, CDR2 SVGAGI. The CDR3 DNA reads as TGTGCCAGCAATCTAGGGACATCCACCGGGGAGCTGTTTTTT. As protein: CASNLGTSTGELFF.

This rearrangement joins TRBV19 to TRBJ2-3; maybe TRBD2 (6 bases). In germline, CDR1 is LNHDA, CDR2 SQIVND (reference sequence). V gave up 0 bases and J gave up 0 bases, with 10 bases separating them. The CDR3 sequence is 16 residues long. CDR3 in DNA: TGTGCCAGTAGTATAGACGGGAGCCTTAGCACAGATACGCAGTATTTT. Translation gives CASSIDGSLSTDTQYF.

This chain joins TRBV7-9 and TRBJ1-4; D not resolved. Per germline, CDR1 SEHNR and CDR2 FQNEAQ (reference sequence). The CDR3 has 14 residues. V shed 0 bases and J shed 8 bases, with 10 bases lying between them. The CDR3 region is CASSLAGGPEKLFF. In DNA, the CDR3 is TGTGCCAGCAGCTTAGCAGGAGGGCCGGAAAAACTGTTTTTT.

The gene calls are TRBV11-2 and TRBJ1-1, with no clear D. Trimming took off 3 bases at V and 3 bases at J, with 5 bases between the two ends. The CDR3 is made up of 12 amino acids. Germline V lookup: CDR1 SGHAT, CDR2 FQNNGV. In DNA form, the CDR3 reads TGTGCCAGCAGCTTCCGGGACACTGAAGCTTTCTTT. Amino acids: CASSFRDTEAFF.

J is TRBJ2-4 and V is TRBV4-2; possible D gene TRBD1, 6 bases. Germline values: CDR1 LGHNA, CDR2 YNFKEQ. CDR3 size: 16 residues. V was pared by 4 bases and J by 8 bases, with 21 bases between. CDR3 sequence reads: CASSLGAEQGLDIQYF. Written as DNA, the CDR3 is TGTGCCAGCAGCCTCGGGGCCGAACAGGGATTGGACATTCAGTACTTC.

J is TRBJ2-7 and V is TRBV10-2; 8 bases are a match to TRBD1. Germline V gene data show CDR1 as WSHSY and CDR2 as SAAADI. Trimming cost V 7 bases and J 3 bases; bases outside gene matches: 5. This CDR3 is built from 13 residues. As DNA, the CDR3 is TGCGCCAGCAACCCCGGGACAGGCTACGAGCAGTACTTC. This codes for CASNPGTGYEQYF.

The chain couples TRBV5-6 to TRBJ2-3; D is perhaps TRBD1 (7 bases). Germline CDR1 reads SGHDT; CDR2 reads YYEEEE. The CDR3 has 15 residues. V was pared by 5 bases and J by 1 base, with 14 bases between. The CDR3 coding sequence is TGTGCCAGCAGTCGGAGGGGGCCACGCACAGATACGCAGTATTTT. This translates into CASSRRGPRTDTQYF. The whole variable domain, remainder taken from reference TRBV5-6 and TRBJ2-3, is DAGVTQSPTHLIKTRGQQVTLRCSPKSGHDTVSWYQQALGQGPQFIFQYYEEEERQRGNFPDRFSGHQFPNYSSELNVNALLLGDSALYLCASSRRGPRTDTQYFGPGTRLTVL.

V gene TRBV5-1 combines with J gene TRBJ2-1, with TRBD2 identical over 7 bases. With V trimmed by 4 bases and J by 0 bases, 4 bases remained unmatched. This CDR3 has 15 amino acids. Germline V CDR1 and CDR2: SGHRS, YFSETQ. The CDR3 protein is CASSPLAASYNEQFF. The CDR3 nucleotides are TGCGCCAGCAGCCCTCTAGCGGCCTCCTACAATGAGCAGTTCTTC.

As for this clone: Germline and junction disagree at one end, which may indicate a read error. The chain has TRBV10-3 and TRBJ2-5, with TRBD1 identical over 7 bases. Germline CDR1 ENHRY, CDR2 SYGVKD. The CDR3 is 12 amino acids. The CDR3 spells CAISGTEETQYF. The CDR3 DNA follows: TGTGCCATTAGTGGGACAGAAGAGACCCAGTACTTC.

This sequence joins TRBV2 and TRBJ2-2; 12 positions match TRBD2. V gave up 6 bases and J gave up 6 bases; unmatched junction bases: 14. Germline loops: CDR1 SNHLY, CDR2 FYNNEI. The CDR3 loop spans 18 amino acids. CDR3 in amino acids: CASSERPSSGRAPGELFF. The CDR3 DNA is TGTGCCAGCAGCGAACGACCCTCTAGCGGGAGGGCCCCCGGGGAGCTGTTTTTT.

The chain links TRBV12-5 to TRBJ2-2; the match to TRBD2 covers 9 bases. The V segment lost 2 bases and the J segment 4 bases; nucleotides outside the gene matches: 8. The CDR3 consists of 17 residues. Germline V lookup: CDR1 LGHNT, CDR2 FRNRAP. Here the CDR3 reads CASGLKGSGSPTGELFF. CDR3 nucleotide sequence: TGTGCTAGTGGTTTGAAGGGTAGCGGGAGTCCCACCGGGGAGCTGTTTTTT.

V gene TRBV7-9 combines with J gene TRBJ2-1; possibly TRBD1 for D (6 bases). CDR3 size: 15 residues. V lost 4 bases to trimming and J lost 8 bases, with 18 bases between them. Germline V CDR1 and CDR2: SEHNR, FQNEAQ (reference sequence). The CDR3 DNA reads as TGTGCCAGCAGCTCCAGGGGTCCTACGAGAGATGAGCAGTTCTTC. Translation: CASSSRGPTRDEQFF.

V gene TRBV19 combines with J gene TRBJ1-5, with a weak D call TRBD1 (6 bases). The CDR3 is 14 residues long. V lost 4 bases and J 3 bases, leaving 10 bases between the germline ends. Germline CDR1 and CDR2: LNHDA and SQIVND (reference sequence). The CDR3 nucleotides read TGTGCCAGTAGTACCCGGGACAACAATCAGCCCCAGCATTTT. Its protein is CASSTRDNNQPQHF.

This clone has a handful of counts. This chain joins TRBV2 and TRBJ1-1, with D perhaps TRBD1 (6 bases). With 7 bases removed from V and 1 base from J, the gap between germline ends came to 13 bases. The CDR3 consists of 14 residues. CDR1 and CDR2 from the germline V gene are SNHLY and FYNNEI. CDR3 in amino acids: CASNGGLENTEAFF. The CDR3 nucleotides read TGTGCCAGCAACGGGGGGCTGGAGAACACTGAAGCTTTCTTT. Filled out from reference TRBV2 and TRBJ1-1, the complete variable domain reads EPEVTQTPSHQVTQMGQEVILRCVPISNHLYFYWYRQILGQKVEFLVSFYNNEISEKSEIFDDQFSVERPDGSNFTLKIRSTKLEDSAMYFCASNGGLENTEAFFGQGTRLTVV.

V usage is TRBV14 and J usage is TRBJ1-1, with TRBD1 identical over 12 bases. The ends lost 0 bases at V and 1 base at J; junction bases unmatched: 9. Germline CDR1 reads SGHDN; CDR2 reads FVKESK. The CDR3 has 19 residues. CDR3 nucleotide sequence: TGTGCCAGCAGCCAAGATCGAGGGCGGGACAGGGGGCCGAACACTGAAGCTTTCTTT. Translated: CASSQDRGRDRGPNTEAFF.

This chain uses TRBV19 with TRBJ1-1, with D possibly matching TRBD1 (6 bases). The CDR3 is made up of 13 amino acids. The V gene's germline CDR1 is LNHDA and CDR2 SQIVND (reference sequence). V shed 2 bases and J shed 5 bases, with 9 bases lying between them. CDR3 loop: CASSITQGTEAFF. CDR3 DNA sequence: TGTGCCAGTAGTATAACACAGGGTACTGAAGCTTTCTTT.

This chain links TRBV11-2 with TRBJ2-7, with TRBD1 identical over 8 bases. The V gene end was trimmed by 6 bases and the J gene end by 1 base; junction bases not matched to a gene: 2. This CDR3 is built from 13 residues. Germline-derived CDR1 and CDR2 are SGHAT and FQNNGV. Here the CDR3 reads CASRRTGSYEQYF. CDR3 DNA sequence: TGTGCCAGCAGGAGGACAGGGTCCTACGAGCAGTACTTC.